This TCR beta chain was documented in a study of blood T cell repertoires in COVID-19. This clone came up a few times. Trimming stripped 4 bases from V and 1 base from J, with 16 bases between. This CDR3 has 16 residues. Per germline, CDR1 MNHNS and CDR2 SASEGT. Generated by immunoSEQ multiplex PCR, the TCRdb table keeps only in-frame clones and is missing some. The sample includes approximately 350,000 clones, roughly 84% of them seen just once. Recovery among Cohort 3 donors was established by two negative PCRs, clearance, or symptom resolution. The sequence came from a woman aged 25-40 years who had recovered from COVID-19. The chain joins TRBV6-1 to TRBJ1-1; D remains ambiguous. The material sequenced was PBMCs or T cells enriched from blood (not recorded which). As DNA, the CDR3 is TGTGCCAGCAGTGGCCCCTCTATCTCGGGGAACACTGAAGCTTTCTTT. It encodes CASSGPSISGNTEAFF.